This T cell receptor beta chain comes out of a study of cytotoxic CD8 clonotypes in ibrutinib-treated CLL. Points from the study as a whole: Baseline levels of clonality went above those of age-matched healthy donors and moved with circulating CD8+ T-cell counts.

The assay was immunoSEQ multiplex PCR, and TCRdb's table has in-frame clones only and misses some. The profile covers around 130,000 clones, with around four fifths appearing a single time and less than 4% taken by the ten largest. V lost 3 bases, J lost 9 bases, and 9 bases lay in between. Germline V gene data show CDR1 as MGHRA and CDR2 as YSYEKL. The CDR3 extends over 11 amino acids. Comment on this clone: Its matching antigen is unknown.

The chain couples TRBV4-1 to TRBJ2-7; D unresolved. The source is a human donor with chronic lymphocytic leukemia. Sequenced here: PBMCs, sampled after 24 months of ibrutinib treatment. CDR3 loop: CASSQSQVQYF. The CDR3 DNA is TGCGCCAGCAGCCAGAGCCAGGTGCAGTACTTC.